Below are 27 T cell receptor beta chains sequenced from a single sample in a study of Ad26.COV2.S vaccination and SARS-CoV-2 variants. Treatment specified: some 20 received Ad26.COV2.S at low or high dose, single or two shots; about 5 received placebo; per-sample allocation not given. Sampling took place 63 days after the first vaccine or placebo injection. Clones were sequenced by immunoSEQ multiplex PCR, and TCRdb holds only the in-frame ones, with some missing. The sample lists about 480,000 clones; around 85% were seen once. The starting material was peripheral blood, obtained in a trial of Ad26.COV2.S vaccine versus placebo. The receptor set was obtained from a person aged 18-60 years who received the Ad26.COV2.S COVID-19 vaccine or a placebo.

The chain carries TRBV11-2 and TRBJ2-1, with TRBD2 as a possible D gene (5 bases). This CDR3 has 17 amino acids. CDR1 SGHAT and CDR2 FQNNGV come from the germline V gene. Between the trimmed V and J ends, which lost 5 bases and 0 bases, there was a span of 17 bases. This CDR3 reads CASSPPATDSSYNEQFF. CDR3 DNA: TGTGCCAGCAGCCCCCCAGCGACGGACTCCTCCTACAATGAGCAGTTCTTC. Full variable domain (outside the CDR3, taken from reference TRBV11-2 and TRBJ2-1): EAGVAQSPRYKIIEKRQSVAFWCNPISGHATLYWYQQILGQGPKLLIQFQNNGVVDDSQLPKDRFSAERLKGVDSTLKIQPAKLEDSAVYLCASSPPATDSSYNEQFFGPGTRLTVL.

This rearrangement joins TRBV27 to TRBJ2-3; 7 bases line up with TRBD2. This CDR3 has 16 amino acids. Germline trimming cut 5 bases from V and 6 bases from J; bases unmatched to any gene: 14. The germline V gene has CDR1 MNHEY and CDR2 SMNVEV (reference sequence). CDR3 protein: CASSLRLAGGWDTQYF. CDR3 nucleotides: TGTGCCAGCAGTCTCCGACTAGCCGGAGGATGGGATACGCAGTATTTT.

The CDR3 protein is CAWSVLTGQGEKLFF. The CDR3, as DNA: TGTGCCTGGAGTGTACTAACAGGGCAGGGTGAAAAACTGTTTTTT. The rearrangement links TRBV30 to TRBJ1-4; possible D gene TRBD1, 6 bases. The CDR3 has 15 amino acids. Between the trimmed V and J ends, which lost 0 bases and 7 bases, there was a span of 15 bases. Germline loops: CDR1 GTSNPN, CDR2 SVGIG (reference sequence).

The chain recombines TRBV12-3 or TRBV12-4 with TRBJ2-1; D is ambiguous. The length of the CDR3 is 12 residues. V gave up 8 bases and J gave up 9 bases, with 14 bases separating them. CDR3 DNA: TGTGCCAGCTCGAGGTGGGTGAGTGAGCAGTTCTTC. Its protein product is CASSRWVSEQFF.

V usage is TRBV6-2 or TRBV6-3 and J usage is TRBJ2-7; D call uncertain. CDR1 is MNHEY, CDR2 SVGEGT, per germline. V shed 2 bases and J shed 4 bases, with 12 bases lying between them. CDR3 length: 14 residues. CDR3 nucleotides: TGTGCCAGCAGTTACCCGACACCCCCATACGAGCAGTACTTC. Translating it yields CASSYPTPPYEQYF.

The chain uses TRBV28 and TRBJ1-5; D is possibly TRBD1 (6 bases). Germline V CDR1 and CDR2: MDHEN, SYDVKM. The V and J ends lost 2 bases and 5 bases respectively, with 10 bases between them. The CDR3 runs 14 residues. The CDR3 is CASSLMAGDQPQHF. CDR3 DNA: TGTGCCAGCAGTTTAATGGCAGGGGATCAGCCCCAGCATTTT.

This clone turned up a few times. CDR3 in DNA: TGCAGCGTCAGCTATGGGGGGAACACTGAAGCTTTCTTT. Protein sequence: CSVSYGGNTEAFF. This chain links TRBV29-1 with TRBJ1-1; possibly TRBD1 for D (5 bases). The CDR3 consists of 13 residues. The V and J ends lost 6 bases and 1 base respectively, with 12 bases between them. Looked up from germline, CDR1 is SQVTM and CDR2 is ANQGSEA. The full variable domain, completed using reference TRBV29-1 and TRBJ1-1, is SAVISQKPSRDICQRGTSLTIQCQVDSQVTMMFWYRQQPGQSLTLIATANQGSEATYESGFVIDKFPISRPNLTFSTLTVSNMSPEDSSIYLCSVSYGGNTEAFFGQGTRLTVV.

V usage is TRBV6-4 and J usage is TRBJ2-3; D gene uncertain. Looked up from germline, CDR1 is MRHNA and CDR2 is SNTAGT. The V gene lost 3 bases and the J gene lost 7 bases, with 11 bases spanning the gap. The CDR3 is made up of 13 amino acids. This chain's CDR3 is CASSEGTSNTQYF. In DNA, the CDR3 is TGTGCCAGCAGTGAAGGAACGAGTAATACGCAGTATTTT.

This clone has only a few counts. The chain links TRBV20-1 to TRBJ1-3, with D possibly TRBD1 on 5 matching bases. Germline CDR1 reads DFQATT; CDR2 reads SNEGSKA (reference sequence). The CDR3 covers 14 residues. V was cut by 3 bases and J by 1 base, with 10 bases left in between. CDR3 amino acids: CSASGGGSGNTIYF. DNA of the CDR3: TGCAGTGCTAGTGGCGGGGGTTCTGGAAACACCATATATTTT.

The J gene is TRBJ2-3, the V gene TRBV12-5; unclear D gene. CDR1 and CDR2 (germline): LGHNT, FRNRAP. Trimming cost V 4 bases and J 6 bases, with 8 bases left between them. This CDR3 spans 12 amino acids. CDR3 residues: CASGYHPDTQYF. CDR3 bases: TGTGCTAGTGGTTACCACCCCGATACGCAGTATTTT.

J is TRBJ2-1 and V is TRBV25-1; no clear D. This CDR3 spans 12 amino acids. V was shortened by 3 bases and J by 7 bases, with 7 bases between the two germline ends. Germline CDR1 and CDR2: MGHDK and SYGVNS. DNA for the CDR3: TGTGCCAGCAGTGACTGGGGAAATGAGCAGTTCTTC. The encoded protein is CASSDWGNEQFF.

Worth noting for this clone: A single base separates this from a much larger clone, so it may be a read error. V usage is TRBV5-5 and J usage is TRBJ2-7, with TRBD1 matching 9 bases. Germline V gene data show CDR1 as SGHKS and CDR2 as YYEKEE (reference sequence). This CDR3 spans 14 amino acids. With 0 bases clipped from V and 3 bases from J, the junction kept 1 base outside the gene matches. The CDR3 DNA follows: TGTGCCAGCAGCTTGGGGGACAGGGACTACGAGCAGTACTTC. Protein: CASSLGDRDYEQYF.

With regard to this clone: One end of the junction fails to match germline, which may point to a read error. This sample includes further DNA sequences coding for the same CDR3. The chain has TRBV6-2 or TRBV6-3 and TRBJ2-7; D not resolved. Germline CDR1 reads MNHEY; CDR2 reads SVGEGT. The CDR3 sequence is 11 residues long. This chain's CDR3 is CASSDSYEQYF. CDR3 nucleotides: TGTGCCAGCAGTGACTCCTACGAGCAGTACTTC.

On this clone: Other DNA sequences of this sample code for an identical CDR3. This rearrangement joins TRBV6-2 or TRBV6-3 to TRBJ2-5; no definite D call. Germline V CDR1 and CDR2: MNHEY, SVGEGT. Trimming took 5 bases from V and 0 from J, leaving 1 base between them. This CDR3 spans 11 amino acids. DNA of the CDR3: TGTGCCAGCAGTCACCAAGAGACCCAGTACTTC. Residues: CASSHQETQYF.

J is TRBJ1-6 and V is TRBV5-6, with TRBD1 as a possible D gene (6 bases). The CDR3 is made up of 15 amino acids. V dropped 0 bases and J dropped 7 bases, with 11 bases sitting between them. Per germline, CDR1 SGHDT and CDR2 YYEEEE. The CDR3 DNA is TGTGCCAGCAGCTTGGAGGCGAGGGGGAATTCACCCCTCCACTTT. The encoded protein is CASSLEARGNSPLHF.

J is TRBJ2-7 and V is TRBV6-5; no definite D call. With 0 bases removed from V and 6 bases from J, the gap between germline ends came to 12 bases. The CDR3 covers 14 residues. Germline assignment: CDR1 MNHEY and CDR2 SVGAGI. CDR3 amino acids: CASSYSLGSGEQYF. DNA for the CDR3: TGTGCCAGCAGTTACTCGCTAGGGTCCGGCGAGCAGTACTTC.

This sequence joins TRBV28 and TRBJ1-5; 9 bases align to TRBD1. V lost 7 bases and J lost 4; bases outside the gene matches: 8. The length of the CDR3 is 15 residues. Germline-derived CDR1 and CDR2 are MDHEN and SYDVKM. The CDR3 reads CASKARDRVNQPQHF. Written as DNA, the CDR3 is TGTGCCAGCAAGGCCCGGGACAGGGTAAATCAGCCCCAGCATTTT.

The chain combines TRBV23-1 with TRBJ1-1; D remains unclear. Being an ORF, TRBV23-1 has a function that is uncertain. The CDR3 is made up of 12 amino acids. Trimming removed 9 bases at V and 4 bases at J, with 12 bases between. CDR3 nucleotide sequence: TGCGCCAGTTGGGGTTGGCGCACTGAAGCTTTCTTT. This translates into CASWGWRTEAFF.

V is TRBV30 and J is TRBJ1-1; possibly TRBD1 for D (5 bases). The V gene lost 2 bases and the J gene lost 3 bases, with 16 bases spanning the gap. CDR1 and CDR2 (germline): GTSNPN, SVGIG (reference sequence). This CDR3 has 15 residues. CDR3 in DNA: TGTGCCTGGAGTCAATGGGGGGGGAAGGACACTGAAGCTTTCTTT. The encoded protein is CAWSQWGGKDTEAFF.

The rearrangement uses TRBV11-1 and TRBJ1-6, with TRBD1 matching over 9 bases. The CDR3 runs 14 residues. Trimming cost V 5 bases and J 13 bases; bases outside gene matches: 9. Germline assignment: CDR1 SGHAT and CDR2 FQDESV (reference sequence). CDR3 bases: TGTGCCAGCAGCCGGACAGGGGCCCTTGAGCCCCTCCACTTT. Its translation: CASSRTGALEPLHF.

The chain links TRBV3-1 (or the pseudogene TRBV3-2) to TRBJ1-1; 9 bases are shared with TRBD1. J lost 3 bases, V lost 7 bases, and 6 bases had no gene match. Germline values: CDR1 LGHDT, CDR2 YNNKEL (reference sequence). This CDR3 comprises 14 residues. CDR3 region: CASINRDRDTEAFF. The DNA of the CDR3 is TGTGCCAGCATCAACCGGGACAGGGACACTGAAGCTTTCTTT.

V and J are TRBV27 and TRBJ2-7; weak D call: TRBD1 (5 bases). Trimming pared 9 bases from V and 1 base from J, leaving 10 bases between. CDR3 length equals 12 residues. CDR1 MNHEY and CDR2 SMNVEV come from the germline V gene (reference sequence). DNA of the CDR3: TGTGCCAGGACAGCCGGGTCCTACGAGCAGTACTTC. Amino acids: CARTAGSYEQYF.

This chain links TRBV19 with TRBJ1-6; D is unclear. The germline CDR1 and CDR2 sequences are LNHDA and SQIVND (reference sequence). There are 15 residues in the CDR3. Deletions cut 5 bases from V and 5 bases from J, with 13 bases between. The CDR3 region is CASSALPGDNSPLHF. The CDR3 region has the DNA TGTGCCAGTAGTGCTCTACCGGGAGATAATTCACCCCTCCACTTT.

This chain links TRBV6-2 or TRBV6-3 with TRBJ2-7; a possible D gene is TRBD1 (5 bases). Germline CDR1 is MNHEY and CDR2 is SVGEGT. V lost 4 bases and J 5 bases, leaving 6 bases between the germline ends. This CDR3 has 11 residues. The chain's CDR3 is CASSWGHEQYF. Written as DNA, the CDR3 is TGTGCCAGCAGTTGGGGCCACGAGCAGTACTTC.

V and J are TRBV5-1 and TRBJ1-3, with no clear D. Germline V lookup: CDR1 SGHRS, CDR2 YFSETQ. The V gene lost 0 bases and the J gene lost 3 bases, with 4 bases spanning the gap. The CDR3 length is 13 residues. Here the CDR3 DNA reads TGCGCCAGCAGCTTGGATCGTGGAAACACCATATATTTT. Encoded protein: CASSLDRGNTIYF. The full variable domain, rest sourced from reference TRBV5-1 and TRBJ1-3, is KAGVTQTPRYLIKTRGQQVTLSCSPISGHRSVSWYQQTPGQGLQFLFEYFSETQRNKGNFPGRFSGRQFSNSRSEMNVSTLELGDSALYLCASSLDRGNTIYFGEGSWLTVV.

V and J are TRBV19 and TRBJ2-1, with a weak D call TRBD2 (5 bases). The CDR3 is made up of 12 amino acids. Germline V gene lookup returns CDR1 LNHDA and CDR2 SQIVND (reference sequence). With 5 bases removed from V and 5 bases from J, the gap between germline ends came to 7 bases. The CDR3 loop is CASSYGDNEQFF. In DNA, the CDR3 is TGTGCCAGTAGTTACGGGGACAATGAGCAGTTCTTC.

V gene TRBV9 combines with J gene TRBJ2-1; 7 bases agree with TRBD2. The CDR3 sequence is 15 residues long. Germline V CDR1 and CDR2: SGDLS, YYNGEE. With V trimmed by 0 bases and J by 8 bases, 8 bases remained unmatched. This CDR3 is CASSVGGRWIDEQFF. The CDR3 DNA reads as TGTGCCAGCAGCGTAGGCGGGAGATGGATCGATGAGCAGTTCTTC.